These T cell receptor beta chains were read from a single sample in a study of blood T cell repertoires in COVID-19. TCRdb's copy holds only in-frame clones and misses some; the assay was immunoSEQ multiplex PCR. This sample carries 60,000 to 85,000 clones, roughly 90% of them seen once, and the ten largest clones take approximately 4.4%. Sequences were obtained from peripheral blood. The receptors were sampled from a man aged 50-59 years with active COVID-19. Each CDR3 is given with its conserved first and last residue. A D gene is named only where the DNA matches it firmly. Size tells how often a clone was seen (once, few, many) or the class of an expanded clone, and some rows leave it out.

d_gene	v_gene	len	abundance	j_gene	CDR3aa	CDR3nt
TRBD1	TRBV19	17	.	TRBJ1-2	CASIPAGGQGEPYGYTF	TGTGCCAGTATACCCGCCGGAGGACAGGGGGAGCCCTATGGCTACACCTTC
.	TRBV3-1/TRBV3-2	13	.	TRBJ1-6	CASSPSYNSPLHF	TGTGCCAGCAGCCCCAGCTATAATTCACCCCTCCACTTT
TRBD2	TRBV5-1	14	.	TRBJ2-1	CASSATSLNNEQFF	TGCGCCAGCAGCGCGACTAGCCTCAACAATGAGCAGTTCTTC
TRBD2	TRBV7-2	15	once	TRBJ2-7	CASSLGQAGGYEQYF	TGTGCCAGCAGCTTAGGTCAAGCGGGAGGGTACGAGCAGTACTTC
.	TRBV28	13	.	TRBJ1-1	CASRQGLNTEAFF	TGTGCCAGCAGACAGGGATTGAACACTGAAGCTTTCTTT
.	TRBV7-9	14	.	TRBJ1-1	CASSKRTENTEAFF	TGTGCCAGCAGCAAAAGAACTGAGAACACTGAAGCTTTCTTT
.	TRBV2	13	.	TRBJ1-1	CASRVDWNTEAFF	TGTGCCAGCAGGGTGGACTGGAACACTGAAGCTTTCTTT
.	TRBV6-2/TRBV6-3	16	.	TRBJ1-1	CASSYSTREFDTEAFF	TGTGCCAGCAGTTACTCGACTAGGGAGTTTGACACTGAAGCTTTCTTT
.	TRBV4-1	17	.	TRBJ1-4	CASSPNVGYVQKEKLFF	TGCGCCAGCAGCCCTAATGTTGGTTACGTTCAAAAAGAAAAACTGTTTTTT
.	TRBV29-1	13	.	TRBJ2-1	CSVGLTPANEQFF	TGCAGCGTAGGACTAACCCCCGCCAATGAGCAGTTCTTC
.	TRBV21-1	16	.	TRBJ1-2	CASSKAGQGARYGYTF	TGTGCCAGCAGCAAAGCCGGCCAGGGGGCTCGGTATGGCTACACCTTC
.	TRBV28	14	.	TRBJ2-7	CASSLRTVSAEQYF	TGTGCCAGCAGTTTACGGACAGTGTCCGCCGAGCAGTACTTC
TRBD1	TRBV28	13	.	TRBJ1-2	CASSGTVSYGYTF	TGTGCCAGCAGCGGGACAGTATCTTATGGCTACACCTTC
.	TRBV2	16	.	TRBJ2-7	CASSDPGGQFTYEQYF	TGTGCCAGCAGCGACCCCGGTGGACAGTTCACCTACGAGCAGTACTTC
TRBD2	TRBV19	15	.	TRBJ2-3	CATRPRTAGADTQYF	TGTGCCACCAGGCCGCGGACGGCGGGGGCAGATACGCAGTATTTT
TRBD2	TRBV7-2	15	.	TRBJ2-3	CASSGSSGSTDTQYF	TGTGCCAGCAGCGGTAGTAGCGGGTCGACAGATACGCAGTATTTT
.	TRBV6-5	13	.	TRBJ2-6	CASSPAGANVLTF	TGTGCCAGCAGTCCTGCTGGGGCCAACGTCCTGACTTTC
.	TRBV2	13	.	TRBJ1-2	CASSSTANYGYTF	TGTGCCAGCAGTTCAACAGCTAACTATGGCTACACCTTC
TRBD2	TRBV7-8	14	.	TRBJ2-3	CASSQTSGTGTQYF	TGTGCCAGCAGCCAGACTAGCGGCACGGGGACGCAGTATTTT
.	TRBV24-1	12	.	TRBJ2-2	CATRGGAGELFF	TGTGCCACCAGAGGGGGGGCCGGGGAGCTGTTTTTT
.	TRBV14	14	few	TRBJ1-2	CASSHQDTQDGYTF	TGTGCCAGCAGCCATCAGGACACTCAAGATGGCTACACCTTC
.	TRBV11-3	17	.	TRBJ2-5	CASSLEARGGRGETQYF	TGTGCCAGCAGCTTAGAAGCTCGTGGGGGCCGTGGAGAGACCCAGTACTTC
TRBD1	TRBV5-1	17	.	TRBJ1-2	CASSLTSTGRKAGGYTF	TGCGCCAGCAGCTTGACCTCGACAGGGAGAAAAGCTGGTGGCTACACCTTC
.	TRBV7-2	15	.	TRBJ2-7	CASSPGGLLAYEQYF	TGTGCCAGCAGCCCAGGCGGACTACTCGCCTACGAGCAGTACTTC
.	TRBV7-2	14	once	TRBJ1-2	CASSARGGNYGYTF	TGTGCCAGCAGCGCCAGGGGCGGGAACTATGGCTACACCTTC
TRBD1	TRBV5-8	14	.	TRBJ2-5	CASSGDRARETQYF	TGTGCCAGCAGTGGGGACAGGGCTAGGGAGACCCAGTACTTC
TRBD2	TRBV5-4	16	.	TRBJ2-5	CASSEPTSGNQETQYF	TGTGCCAGCAGCGAGCCGACTAGCGGGAACCAAGAGACCCAGTACTTC